This T cell receptor beta chain was sequenced for a study of blood T cells in healthy people across ages. A J-beta primer mix and a sample-barcoded 5' primer were used in a second PCR of about 7 to 12 cycles. TCRdb analysed the 5' RACE reads with MiXCR anew, one entry per CDR3 protein. The sample holds some 1,000,000 distinct CDR3 sequences, 25% seen once. These data also featured in a second study, about T cells of mothers and their children.

Sequencing input: blood. This clonotype was obtained from a girl aged 2-10 years in good health.

In DNA, the CDR3 is TGTGCCAGCAGCCCGACGATTAGGACTAGCGGGGGACCCTACAATGAGCAGTTCTTC. Its translation: CASSPTIRTSGGPYNEQFF. The rearrangement uses TRBV7-2 and TRBJ2-1; 13 bases fit TRBD2. V lost 5 bases, J lost 2 bases, and 12 bases stayed unmatched. Germline assignment: CDR1 SGHTA and CDR2 FQGNSA. The CDR3 is made up of 19 amino acids.